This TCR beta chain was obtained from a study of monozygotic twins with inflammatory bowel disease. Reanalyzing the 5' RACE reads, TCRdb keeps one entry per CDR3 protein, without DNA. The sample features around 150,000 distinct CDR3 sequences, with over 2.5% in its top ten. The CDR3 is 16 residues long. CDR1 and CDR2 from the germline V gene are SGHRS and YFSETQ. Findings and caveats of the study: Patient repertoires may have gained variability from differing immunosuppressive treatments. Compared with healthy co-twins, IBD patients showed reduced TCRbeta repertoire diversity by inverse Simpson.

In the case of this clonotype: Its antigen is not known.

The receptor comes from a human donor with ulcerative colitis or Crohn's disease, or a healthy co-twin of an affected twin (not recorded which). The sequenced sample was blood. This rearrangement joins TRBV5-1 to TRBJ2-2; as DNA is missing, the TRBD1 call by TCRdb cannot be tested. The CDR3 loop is CASSITGTANTGELFF. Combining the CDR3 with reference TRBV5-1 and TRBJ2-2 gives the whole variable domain KAGVTQTPRYLIKTRGQQVTLSCSPISGHRSVSWYQQTPGQGLQFLFEYFSETQRNKGNFPGRFSGRQFSNSRSEMNVSTLELGDSALYLCASSITGTANTGELFFGEGSRLTVL.